These 17 T cell receptor beta chains share one sample of origin, sequenced in a study of Graves' ophthalmopathy and Graves' hyperthyroidism. The study amplified TCR beta CDR3 regions using RNA transcripts. Amplification began with first-round RT-PCR using HTBI primers, then second-round multiplex PCR was performed. TCRdb redid the calling of the multiplex PCR reads with MiXCR, one entry per CDR3 protein. The sample carries just over 400,000 distinct CDR3 sequences, more than 20% recorded once. The source material was peripheral blood. The source of these receptors is a woman between 18 and 29 years old with stable Graves' hyperthyroidism.

The sample holds many counts of this clonotype. V is TRBV24-1 and J is TRBJ2-5, with TRBD1 matching over 10 bases. Germline V gene sequence: CDR1 KGHDR, CDR2 SFDVKD. The CDR3 runs 16 residues. Trimming removed 2 bases from V and 3 bases from J; junction bases left unmatched: 5. The CDR3 spells CATSDSTGGSEETQYF. The CDR3 DNA reads TGTGCCACCAGTGATTCGACAGGGGGCAGTGAAGAGACCCAGTACTTC.

Many counts were recorded for this clonotype. The J gene is TRBJ2-7, the V gene TRBV6-2 or TRBV6-3; 7 positions agree with TRBD2. J was trimmed by 4 bases and V by 6 bases; bases with no gene match: 6. The germline V gene has CDR1 MNHEY and CDR2 SVGEGT. This CDR3 is built from 13 residues. The CDR3, as DNA: TGTGCCAGCAGCCGGACTAGTCGGTACGAGCAGTACTTC. Translated, it gives CASSRTSRYEQYF.

The J gene is TRBJ1-2, the V gene TRBV5-1, with 8 bases lining up with TRBD1. Germline trimming cut 3 bases from V and 7 bases from J; bases unmatched to any gene: 8. There are 14 residues in the CDR3. From germline, CDR1 is SGHRS and CDR2 YFSETQ. CDR3 DNA sequence: TGCGCCAGCAGCTCGACAGGGGCGAGCGTTGGCTACACCTTC. It yields the protein CASSSTGASVGYTF.

For this clonotype: A much larger clone lies a single base off, so this may be a read error. Since no conserved phenylalanine or tryptophan closes the CDR3, a read error is the likely cause. The chain links TRBV30 to TRBJ1-2; D remains unclear. V was clipped by 2 bases and J by 7 bases, with 8 bases between them. Germline loops: CDR1 GTSNPN, CDR2 SVGIG (reference sequence). The CDR3 runs to 11 residues. This CDR3 reads CAWSHGVGYTV. DNA of the CDR3: TGTGCCTGGAGTCACGGGGTTGGCTACACCGTC.

This clonotype was observed a handful of times. The chain couples TRBV28 to TRBJ2-2, with D possibly matching TRBD1 (7 bases). V lost 6 bases, J lost 7 bases, and 15 bases lay in between. The CDR3 totals 14 residues. CDR1 MDHEN and CDR2 SYDVKM come from the germline V gene. The CDR3 loop is CASRRQGGHGELFF. Here the CDR3 DNA reads TGTGCCAGCAGGCGGCAGGGGGGTCACGGGGAGCTGTTTTTT.

This clonotype was picked up one time. A much larger clone differs by one base, so this may be a read error. Lacking the conserved final phenylalanine or tryptophan, this CDR3 likely reflects a read error. This chain links TRBV5-1 with TRBJ1-1; 7 bases agree with TRBD1. CDR1 SGHRS and CDR2 YFSETQ come from the germline V gene. With V trimmed by 4 bases and J by 5 bases, 5 bases remained unmatched. CDR3 length: 13 amino acids. The CDR3 DNA sequence: TGCGCCAGCAGCCCACAGGGGAGGACTGAAGCTTTCTAT. This sequence encodes CASSPQGRTEAFY.

This clonotype was seen many times. The V call is TRBV30, the J call TRBJ1-2; D not certain. CDR3 length: 13 residues. The germline CDR1 and CDR2 sequences are GTSNPN and SVGIG (reference sequence). Trimming pared 3 bases from V and 2 bases from J, leaving 10 bases between. The CDR3 DNA follows: TGTGCCTGGAGGCCAGATCCCAACTATGGCTACACCTTC. Translated, it gives CAWRPDPNYGYTF.

Only a few counts were recorded for this clonotype. The chain joins TRBV19 to TRBJ2-2; maybe TRBD1 (6 bases). The CDR3 runs to 15 residues. Germline V gene lookup returns CDR1 LNHDA and CDR2 SQIVND (reference sequence). Trimming left V 2 bases short and J 0 bases short, with 7 bases between. CDR3 DNA sequence: TGTGCCAGTAGTATAAGGACAGCGAACACCGGGGAGCTGTTTTTT. This sequence encodes CASSIRTANTGELFF. Variable domain in full (rest from reference TRBV19 and TRBJ2-2): DGGITQSPKYLFRKEGQNVTLSCEQNLNHDAMYWYRQDPGQGLRLIYYSQIVNDFQKGDIAEGYSVSREKKESFPLTVTSAQKNPTAFYLCASSIRTANTGELFFGEGSRLTVL.

This clonotype was seen at least ten times. The V gene is TRBV20-1, the J gene TRBJ1-2, with TRBD1 identical over 8 bases. This CDR3 comprises 12 residues. J gave up 3 bases and V 3 bases, and 0 bases lay outside the gene matches. Germline loops: CDR1 DFQATT, CDR2 SNEGSKA (reference sequence). CDR3 loop: CSARDRDYGYTF. In DNA, the CDR3 is TGCAGTGCTAGGGACAGGGACTATGGCTACACCTTC.

In this sample, this clonotype turned up many times. This chain joins TRBV7-3 and TRBJ1-1, with a weak D call TRBD1 (5 bases). Trimming shortened V by 6 bases and J by 5 bases, and 13 bases separated the two germline ends. Germline V gives CDR1 SGHTA, CDR2 FQGTGA. The CDR3 sequence is 13 residues long. The CDR3 sequence is CASRSRVGTEAFF. DNA of the CDR3: TGTGCCAGCAGAAGCAGGGTAGGGACTGAAGCTTTCTTT. Based on the CDR3 plus reference TRBV7-3 and TRBJ1-1, the full variable domain is GAGVSQTPSNKVTEKGKYVELRCDPISGHTALYWYRQSLGQGPEFLIYFQGTGAADDSGLPNDRFFAVRPEGSVSTLKIQRTERGDSAVYLCASRSRVGTEAFFGQGTRLTVV.

This clonotype has more than one count but fewer than ten. The rearrangement links TRBV30 to TRBJ2-5; D may be TRBD2 (6 bases). Germline loops: CDR1 GTSNPN, CDR2 SVGIG (reference sequence). Trimming removed 7 bases at V and 5 bases at J, with 20 bases between. The CDR3 has 14 amino acids. The CDR3 DNA is TGTGCCTCGCACAGTGGGGGACTTTGGGAGACCCAGTACTTC. It yields the protein CASHSGGLWETQYF.

This clonotype was counted at least ten times. The chain carries TRBV7-8 and TRBJ2-5; D not certain. The ends were cut back, 4 bases at V and 9 bases at J, with 9 bases in the middle. In germline, CDR1 is SGHVS, CDR2 FQNEAQ. The CDR3 has 11 amino acids. The CDR3 reads CASSYKVAQYF. In DNA, the CDR3 is TGTGCCAGCAGCTATAAAGTGGCCCAGTACTTC.

In this sample, this clonotype turned up many times. The chain couples TRBV28 to TRBJ2-7; perhaps TRBD1 as D (5 bases). The ends were cut back, 6 bases at V and 0 bases at J, with 18 bases in the middle. The germline V gene has CDR1 MDHEN and CDR2 SYDVKM. The CDR3 consists of 16 residues. CDR3 DNA sequence: TGTGCCAGCAGGGACCCGACAGTTTCCTACTCCTACGAGCAGTACTTC. Its translation is CASRDPTVSYSYEQYF.

Only one count was recorded for this clonotype. V gene TRBV5-1 combines with J gene TRBJ2-7, with TRBD2 as a possible D gene (5 bases). The CDR3 consists of 15 residues. The germline V gene encodes CDR1 SGHRS and CDR2 YFSETQ. V shed 5 bases and J shed 2 bases, with 17 bases lying between them. For the CDR3, the DNA is TGCGCCAGCAGTAGGGCGGGCACAAACGCCTACGAGCAGTACTTC. It specifies CASSRAGTNAYEQYF. The whole variable domain, filled in from reference TRBV5-1 and TRBJ2-7, reads KAGVTQTPRYLIKTRGQQVTLSCSPISGHRSVSWYQQTPGQGLQFLFEYFSETQRNKGNFPGRFSGRQFSNSRSEMNVSTLELGDSALYLCASSRAGTNAYEQYFGPGTRLTVT.

This chain connects TRBV28 to TRBJ2-7; D is unresolved. The CDR3 loop spans 15 amino acids. Germline-derived CDR1 and CDR2 are MDHEN and SYDVKM. V dropped 5 bases and J dropped 3 bases, with 17 bases sitting between them. The CDR3, as DNA: TGTGCCAGCAGTCCCCGCGGCTACGGTGTCTACGAGCAGTACTTC. This sequence encodes CASSPRGYGVYEQYF.

This clonotype was recorded many times. The chain employs TRBV20-1 and TRBJ2-7; D unclear. V was cut by 0 bases and J by 3 bases, with 12 bases left in between. The CDR3 spans 14 residues. Germline V CDR1 and CDR2: DFQATT, SNEGSKA (reference sequence). The CDR3 region has the DNA TGCAGTGCTAGAGATCCCCATTTTTACTACGAGCAGTACTTC. Its protein product is CSARDPHFYYEQYF.

This clonotype occurred many times. This rearrangement joins TRBV2 to TRBJ2-2; D ambiguous. CDR3 length: 16 residues. The germline V gene encodes CDR1 SNHLY and CDR2 FYNNEI. V lost 3 bases, J lost 3 bases, and 14 bases lay in between. The DNA for the CDR3 is TGTGCCAGCAGTGATTGGACGAGAGAGGACACCGGGGAGCTGTTTTTT. The encoded protein is CASSDWTREDTGELFF.